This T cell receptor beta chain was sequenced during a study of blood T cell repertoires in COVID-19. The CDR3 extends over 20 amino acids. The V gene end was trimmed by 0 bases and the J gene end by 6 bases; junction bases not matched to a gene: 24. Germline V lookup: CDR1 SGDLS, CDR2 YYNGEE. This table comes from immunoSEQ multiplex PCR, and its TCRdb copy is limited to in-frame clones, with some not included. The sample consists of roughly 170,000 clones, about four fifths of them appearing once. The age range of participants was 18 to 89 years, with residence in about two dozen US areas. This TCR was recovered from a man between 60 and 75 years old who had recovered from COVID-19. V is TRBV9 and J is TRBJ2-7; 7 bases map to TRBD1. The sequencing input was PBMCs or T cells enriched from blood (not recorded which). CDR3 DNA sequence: TGTGCCAGCAGCGTAGCTCGGCCCCGAGGGGGCGCTCTTTCTCGGGTCGAGCAGTACTTC. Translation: CASSVARPRGGALSRVEQYF.